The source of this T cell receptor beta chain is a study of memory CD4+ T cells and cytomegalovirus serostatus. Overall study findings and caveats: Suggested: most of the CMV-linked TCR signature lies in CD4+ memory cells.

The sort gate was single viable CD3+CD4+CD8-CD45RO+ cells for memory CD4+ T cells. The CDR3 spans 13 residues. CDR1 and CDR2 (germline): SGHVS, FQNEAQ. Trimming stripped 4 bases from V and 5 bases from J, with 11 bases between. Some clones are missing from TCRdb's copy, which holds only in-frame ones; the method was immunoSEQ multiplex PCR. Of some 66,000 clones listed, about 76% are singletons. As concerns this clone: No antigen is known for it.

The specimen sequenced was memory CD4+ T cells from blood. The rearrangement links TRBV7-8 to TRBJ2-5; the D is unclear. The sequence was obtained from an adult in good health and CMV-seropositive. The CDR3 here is CASSSSRMETQYF. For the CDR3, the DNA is TGTGCCAGCAGCTCTAGTCGCATGGAGACCCAGTACTTC.